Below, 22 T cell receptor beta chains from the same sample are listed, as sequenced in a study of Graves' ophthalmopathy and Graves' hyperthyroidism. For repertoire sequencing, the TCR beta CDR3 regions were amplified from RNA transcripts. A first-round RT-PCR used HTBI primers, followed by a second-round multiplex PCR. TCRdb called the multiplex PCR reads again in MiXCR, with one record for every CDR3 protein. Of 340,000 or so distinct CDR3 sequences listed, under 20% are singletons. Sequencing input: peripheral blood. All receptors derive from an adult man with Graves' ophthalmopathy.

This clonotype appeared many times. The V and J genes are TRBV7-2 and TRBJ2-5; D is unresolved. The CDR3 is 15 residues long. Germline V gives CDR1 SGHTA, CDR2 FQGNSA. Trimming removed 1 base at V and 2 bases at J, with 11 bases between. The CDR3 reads CASSLGGQRQETQYF. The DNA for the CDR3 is TGTGCCAGCAGCTTAGGTGGCCAGAGGCAAGAGACCCAGTACTTC.

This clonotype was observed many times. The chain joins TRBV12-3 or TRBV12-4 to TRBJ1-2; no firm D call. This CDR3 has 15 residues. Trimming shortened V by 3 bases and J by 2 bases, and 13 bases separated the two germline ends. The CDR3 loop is CASSFSNQLNYGYTF. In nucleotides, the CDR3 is TGTGCCAGCAGTTTTTCGAACCAGCTGAACTATGGCTACACCTTC.

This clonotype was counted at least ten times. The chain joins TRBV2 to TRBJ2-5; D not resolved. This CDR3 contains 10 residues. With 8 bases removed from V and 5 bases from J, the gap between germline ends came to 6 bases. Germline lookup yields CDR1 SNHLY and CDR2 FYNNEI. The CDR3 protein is CASRLETQYF. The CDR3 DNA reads TGTGCCAGCCGGCTGGAGACCCAGTACTTC.

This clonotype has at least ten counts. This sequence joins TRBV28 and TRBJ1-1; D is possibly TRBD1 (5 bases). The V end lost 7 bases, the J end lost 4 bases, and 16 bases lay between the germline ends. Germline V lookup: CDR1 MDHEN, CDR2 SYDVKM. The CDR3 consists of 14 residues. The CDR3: CASTPSQGGTEAFF. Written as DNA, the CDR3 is TGTGCCAGCACCCCCTCCCAGGGCGGCACTGAAGCTTTCTTT.

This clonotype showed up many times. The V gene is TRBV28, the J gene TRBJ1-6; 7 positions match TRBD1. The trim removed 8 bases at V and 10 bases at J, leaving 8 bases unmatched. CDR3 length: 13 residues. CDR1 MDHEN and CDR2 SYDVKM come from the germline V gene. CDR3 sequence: CASRQGTISPLHF. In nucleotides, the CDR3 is TGTGCCAGCCGACAGGGAACCATCTCACCCCTCCACTTT.

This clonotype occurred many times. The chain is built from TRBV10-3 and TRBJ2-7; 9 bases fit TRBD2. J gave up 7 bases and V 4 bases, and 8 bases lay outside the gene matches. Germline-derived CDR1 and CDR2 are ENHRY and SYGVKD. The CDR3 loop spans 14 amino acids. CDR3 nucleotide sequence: TGTGCCATCAGTGGCGGGGGACTAGCTGGGGAGCAGTACTTC. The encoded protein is CAISGGGLAGEQYF.

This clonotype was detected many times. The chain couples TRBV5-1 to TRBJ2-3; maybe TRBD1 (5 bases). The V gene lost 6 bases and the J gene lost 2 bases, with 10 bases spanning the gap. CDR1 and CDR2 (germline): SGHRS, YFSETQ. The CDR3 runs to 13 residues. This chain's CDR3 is CASMPGSTDTQYF. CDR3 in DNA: TGCGCCAGCATGCCAGGGTCCACAGATACGCAGTATTTT.

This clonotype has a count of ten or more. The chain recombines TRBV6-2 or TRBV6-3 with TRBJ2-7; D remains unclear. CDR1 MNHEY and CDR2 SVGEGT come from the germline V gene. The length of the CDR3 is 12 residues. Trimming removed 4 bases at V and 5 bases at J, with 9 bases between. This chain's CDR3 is CASSSRTDEQYF. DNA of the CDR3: TGTGCCAGCAGTTCACGGACGGACGAGCAGTACTTC.

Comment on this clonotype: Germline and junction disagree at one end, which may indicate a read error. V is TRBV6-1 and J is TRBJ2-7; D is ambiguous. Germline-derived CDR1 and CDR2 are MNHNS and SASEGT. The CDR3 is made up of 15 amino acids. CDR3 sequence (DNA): TGTGCCAGCACTAATCCGGTTCAAGGGAAGTACGAGCAGTCCTTC. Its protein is CASTNPVQGKYEQSF.

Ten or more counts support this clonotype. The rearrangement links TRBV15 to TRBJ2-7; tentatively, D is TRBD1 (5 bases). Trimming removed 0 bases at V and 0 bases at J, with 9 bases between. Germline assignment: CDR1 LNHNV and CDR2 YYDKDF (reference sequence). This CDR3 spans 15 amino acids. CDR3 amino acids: CATSREGQDSYEQYF. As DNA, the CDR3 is TGTGCCACCAGCAGAGAGGGGCAGGACTCCTACGAGCAGTACTTC.

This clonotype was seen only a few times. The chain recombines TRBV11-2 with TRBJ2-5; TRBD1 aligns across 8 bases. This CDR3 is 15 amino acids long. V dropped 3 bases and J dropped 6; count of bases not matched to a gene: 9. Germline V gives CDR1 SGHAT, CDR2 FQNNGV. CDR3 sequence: CASSFGTTGEKTQYF. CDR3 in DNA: TGTGCCAGCAGCTTCGGGACGACAGGGGAAAAGACCCAGTACTTC.

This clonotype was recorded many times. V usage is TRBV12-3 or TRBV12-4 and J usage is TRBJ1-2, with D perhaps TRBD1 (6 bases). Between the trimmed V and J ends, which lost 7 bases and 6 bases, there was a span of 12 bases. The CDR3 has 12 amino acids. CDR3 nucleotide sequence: TGTGCCAGCACTCGGACAGCGGATGGCTACACCTTC. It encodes CASTRTADGYTF.

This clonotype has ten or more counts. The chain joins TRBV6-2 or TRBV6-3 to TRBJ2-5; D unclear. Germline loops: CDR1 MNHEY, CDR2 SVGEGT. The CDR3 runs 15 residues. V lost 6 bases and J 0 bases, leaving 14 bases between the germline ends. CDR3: CASSQTPGYQETQYF. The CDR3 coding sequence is TGTGCCAGCAGCCAGACTCCCGGGTACCAAGAGACCCAGTACTTC.

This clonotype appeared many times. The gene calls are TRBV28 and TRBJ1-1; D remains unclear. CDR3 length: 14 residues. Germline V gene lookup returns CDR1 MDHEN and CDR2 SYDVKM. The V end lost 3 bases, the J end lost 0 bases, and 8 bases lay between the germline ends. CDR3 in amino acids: CASSFFGMNTEAFF. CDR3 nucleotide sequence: TGTGCCAGCAGTTTCTTCGGCATGAACACTGAAGCTTTCTTT.

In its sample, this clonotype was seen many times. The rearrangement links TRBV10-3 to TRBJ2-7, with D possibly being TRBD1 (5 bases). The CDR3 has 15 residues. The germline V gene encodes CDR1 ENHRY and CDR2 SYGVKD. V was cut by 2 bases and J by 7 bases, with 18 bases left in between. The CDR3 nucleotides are TGTGCCATCAGTGAGCCCAACATAGGGGCCCGGGAGCAGTACTTC. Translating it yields CAISEPNIGAREQYF.

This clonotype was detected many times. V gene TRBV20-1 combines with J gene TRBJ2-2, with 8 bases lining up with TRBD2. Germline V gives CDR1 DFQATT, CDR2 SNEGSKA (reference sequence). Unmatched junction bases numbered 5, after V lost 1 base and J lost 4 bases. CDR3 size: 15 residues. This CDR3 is CSARGYGTSTGELFF. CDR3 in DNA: TGCAGTGCTAGAGGTTACGGGACTAGCACCGGGGAGCTGTTTTTT.

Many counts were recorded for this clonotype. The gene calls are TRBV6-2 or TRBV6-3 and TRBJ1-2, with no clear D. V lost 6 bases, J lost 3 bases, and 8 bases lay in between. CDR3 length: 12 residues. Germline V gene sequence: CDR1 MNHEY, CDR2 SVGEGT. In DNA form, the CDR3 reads TGTGCCAGCAGCCGTCCTTACTATGGCTACACCTTC. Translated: CASSRPYYGYTF.

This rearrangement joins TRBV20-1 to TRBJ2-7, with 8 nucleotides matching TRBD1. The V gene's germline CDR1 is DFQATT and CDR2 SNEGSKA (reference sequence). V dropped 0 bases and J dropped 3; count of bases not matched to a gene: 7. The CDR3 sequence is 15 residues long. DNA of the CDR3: TGCAGTGCTAGAGACCCAACCGGGACAGGCTACGAGCAGTACTTC. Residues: CSARDPTGTGYEQYF.

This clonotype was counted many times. In nucleotides, the CDR3 is TGTGCCAGCAGCCCCCGGGCCGATAGCTACGAGCAGTACTTC. Translated, it gives CASSPRADSYEQYF. The chain employs TRBV14 and TRBJ2-7; D unresolved. Trimming removed 4 bases at V and 3 bases at J, with 13 bases between. The CDR3 consists of 14 residues. Germline CDR1 and CDR2: SGHDN and FVKESK.

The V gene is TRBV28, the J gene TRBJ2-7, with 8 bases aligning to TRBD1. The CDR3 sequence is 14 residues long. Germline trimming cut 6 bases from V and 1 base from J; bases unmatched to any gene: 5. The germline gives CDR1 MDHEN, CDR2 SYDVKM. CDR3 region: CASRLGQGSYEQYF. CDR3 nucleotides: TGTGCCAGCAGGCTTGGACAGGGATCCTACGAGCAGTACTTC.

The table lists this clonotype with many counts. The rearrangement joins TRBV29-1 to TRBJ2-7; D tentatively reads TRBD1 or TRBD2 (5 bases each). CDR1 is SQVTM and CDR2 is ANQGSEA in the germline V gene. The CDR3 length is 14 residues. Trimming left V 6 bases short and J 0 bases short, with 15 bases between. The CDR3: CSVLMGTPSYEQYF. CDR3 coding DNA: TGCAGCGTCCTTATGGGGACCCCCTCCTACGAGCAGTACTTC.

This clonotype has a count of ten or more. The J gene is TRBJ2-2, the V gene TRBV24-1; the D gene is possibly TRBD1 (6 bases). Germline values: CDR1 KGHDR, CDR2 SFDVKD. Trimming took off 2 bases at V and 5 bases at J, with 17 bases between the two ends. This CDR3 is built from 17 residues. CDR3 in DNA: TGTGCCACCAGTGATTCCTTCTCCGACAGGCGGACCGGGGAGCTGTTTTTT. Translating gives CATSDSFSDRRTGELFF.